Sequencing of this T cell receptor (beta chain) was carried out in a study of technical replicates of blood from several donors. CDR3 length: 13 amino acids. The germline V and J ends were trimmed by 3 bases and 3 bases, with 9 bases remaining between them. Germline lookup yields CDR1 MNHNS and CDR2 SASEGT. The repertoire was sequenced with immunoSEQ multiplex PCR; TCRdb's copy has only in-frame clones and lacks some. The table lists approximately 94,000 clones, roughly 95% of them singletons. The chain carries TRBV6-1 and TRBJ2-7, with D possibly matching TRBD2 (6 bases). This receptor was taken from a human donor in good health. Sequenced sample: T cells isolated from PBMCs. This CDR3 is CASSEGGNYEQYF. CDR3 coding DNA: TGTGCCAGCAGTGAGGGGGGAAACTACGAGCAGTACTTC.